This TCR beta chain is from a study of OX40 agonist ivuxolimab in advanced cancers. As for the study in general: The diagnoses of dose-escalation patients were hepatocellular carcinoma, melanoma, renal cell or head and neck cancer. Partial responses were achieved by three patients, one with hepatocellular carcinoma and two with cutaneous melanoma.

Clones were read by immunoSEQ multiplex PCR, and TCRdb kept only the in-frame ones, dropping some. Here the sample spans around 45,000 clones, 80% being singletons. CDR3 length: 15 amino acids. V was shortened by 0 bases and J by 1 base, with 8 bases between the two germline ends. CDR1 and CDR2 (germline): SGDLS, YYNGEE. This receptor was obtained from an adult with an advanced solid tumor such as melanoma, head and neck, liver or kidney cancer. This material consisted of CD4+ or CD8+ T cells sorted from blood, taken in a trial of the OX40 agonist ivuxolimab. The chain recombines TRBV9 with TRBJ1-3; D uncertain. CDR3 nucleotide sequence: TGTGCCAGCAGCGTAGGGAGGAAATCTGGAAACACCATATATTTT. This codes for CASSVGRKSGNTIYF.